The text below deals with one T cell receptor (beta chain). This entry is derived from a study of blood T cell repertoires in COVID-19. Study-level background: Acute and convalescent COVID-19 specimens originated in the United States, Italy and Spain. The analysed material was cDNA or gDNA that came from T cells, B-cell-depleted T cells, or PBMCs.

Original methodology: Cell counts per sample came from amplifying reference gene primers. Repertoires were generated with immunoSEQ multiplex PCR, while TCRdb's copy carries only in-frame clones and drops some. That table gives V, J and clone size, and the DNA gave D and trimming. The repertoire includes around 250,000 clones, approximately 80% of them detected once, and 8.6% sits in the top ten. Trimming left V 0 bases short and J 0 bases short, with 10 bases between. This CDR3 region has 15 residues. Germline CDR1 reads SGDLS; CDR2 reads YYNGEE. This TCR was sampled from a human donor in a cohort sampled during active COVID-19. Sequenced: peripheral blood. This chain links TRBV9 with TRBJ2-7, with D perhaps TRBD2 (5 bases). CDR3 residues: CASSVEAASSYEQYF. The DNA of the CDR3 is TGTGCCAGCAGCGTAGAAGCGGCCAGCTCCTACGAGCAGTACTTC.